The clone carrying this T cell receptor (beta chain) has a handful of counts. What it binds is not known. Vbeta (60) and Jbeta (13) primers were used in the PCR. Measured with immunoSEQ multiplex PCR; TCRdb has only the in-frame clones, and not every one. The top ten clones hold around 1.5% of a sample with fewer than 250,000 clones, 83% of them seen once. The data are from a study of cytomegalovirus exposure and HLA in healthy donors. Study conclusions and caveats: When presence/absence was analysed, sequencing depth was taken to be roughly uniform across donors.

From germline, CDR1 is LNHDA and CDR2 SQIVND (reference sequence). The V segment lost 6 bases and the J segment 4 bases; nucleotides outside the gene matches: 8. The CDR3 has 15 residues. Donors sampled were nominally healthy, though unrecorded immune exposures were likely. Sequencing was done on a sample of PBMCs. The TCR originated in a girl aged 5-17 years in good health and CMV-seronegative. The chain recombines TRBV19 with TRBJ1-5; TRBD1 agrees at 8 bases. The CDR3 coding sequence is TGTGCCAGTAGCCCTTTGAGGGACAGGAATCAGCCCCAGCATTTT. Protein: CASSPLRDRNQPQHF.